The source of this TCR beta chain is a study of blood T cell repertoires in COVID-19. In the authors' workflow: For nucleated cells, counts were estimated from reference gene primer amplification. TCRdb's copy holds only in-frame clones and misses some; the assay was immunoSEQ multiplex PCR. That table furnishes V, J and clone size, whereas the DNA furnished D and trimming. This sample carries about 100,000 clones, 87% of them seen once, and the ten largest clones take 11%. This CDR3 has 14 amino acids. The V end lost 5 bases, the J end lost 8 bases, and 18 bases lay between the germline ends. Germline CDR1 reads SNHLY; CDR2 reads FYNNEI.

Specimen: peripheral blood. The chain uses TRBV2 and TRBJ1-2, with D possibly being TRBD1 (6 bases). The receptor was isolated from a woman aged 25 to 39 with acute or convalescent COVID-19. DNA for the CDR3: TGTGCCAGCAGTCCTGGGACATTATCGGGCGGCTACACCTTC. This codes for CASSPGTLSGGYTF.